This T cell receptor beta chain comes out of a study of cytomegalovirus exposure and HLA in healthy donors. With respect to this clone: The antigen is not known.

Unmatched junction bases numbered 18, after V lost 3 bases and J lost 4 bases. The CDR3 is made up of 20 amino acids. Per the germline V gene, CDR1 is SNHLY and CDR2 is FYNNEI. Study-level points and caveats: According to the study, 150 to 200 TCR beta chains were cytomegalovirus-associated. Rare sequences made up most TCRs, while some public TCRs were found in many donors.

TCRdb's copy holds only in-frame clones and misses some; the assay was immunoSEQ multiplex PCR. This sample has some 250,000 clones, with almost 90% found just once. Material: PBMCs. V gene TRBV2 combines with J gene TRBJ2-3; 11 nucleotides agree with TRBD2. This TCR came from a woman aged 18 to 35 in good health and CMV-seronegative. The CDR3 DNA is TGTGCCAGCAGTGATCTTGTGGGGCTAGCGGGGGGCCATACAGCAGATACGCAGTATTTT. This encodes CASSDLVGLAGGHTADTQYF.